Below are 4 T cell receptor beta chains sequenced from a single sample in a study of spatial heterogeneity in lung cancer. Findings of the study overall: Expanded intratumoral alpha and beta TCR counts tracked tumor mutation counts.

Stated time point: sample taken at primary tumor resection. In TCRdb, the 5' RACE reads were re-called with MiXCR into one record per CDR3 protein. There are about 720 distinct CDR3 sequences in the sample; around 14% occur only once, and under 30% lies in the top ten. Which antigens these TCRs recognize remains unknown. The sequences come from lung tumor tissue, collected at surgery. These receptors all stem from a male donor with early-stage non-small cell lung cancer.

This clonotype is large in the sample. The chain has TRBV7-2 and TRBJ2-1, with unresolved D. The CDR3 extends over 13 amino acids. The germline gives CDR1 SGHTA, CDR2 FQGNSA. Trimming removed 4 bases at V and 5 bases at J, with 9 bases between. The CDR3 DNA follows: TGTGCCAGCAGCTACGAGATCCACAATGAGCAGTTCTTC. Its protein is CASSYEIHNEQFF.

By frequency in the sample, this clonotype is large (0.1 to 1%). The V and J genes are TRBV28 and TRBJ2-5; D is perhaps TRBD2 (5 bases). Between the trimmed V and J ends, which lost 5 bases and 5 bases, there was a span of 9 bases. The CDR3 is made up of 12 amino acids. Germline CDR1 is MDHEN and CDR2 is SYDVKM. In DNA, the CDR3 is TGTGCCAGCAGTCCAAGGAGGGAGACCCAGTACTTC. Translation gives CASSPRRETQYF.

This clonotype ranks as large. One junction end does not reproduce the germline sequence, and a read error may be involved. This chain joins TRBV7-7 and TRBJ2-1, with TRBD1 matching 9 bases. The CDR3 consists of 14 residues. Germline CDR1 is SSHAT and CDR2 is FNYEAQ (reference sequence). The CDR3 nucleotides are TGTGCTAGCAGCAGTACAGGGGGCGATGGTGAGCAGTTCTTC. Its protein product is CASSSTGGDGEQFF.

This clonotype appeared a single time. CDR3 DNA sequence: TGTGCCACTGGAGTCGGCGATGAAGCTTTCTTT. Translated, it gives CATGVGDEAFF. The V gene is TRBV24-1, the J gene TRBJ1-1; the D is unclear. Trimming removed 10 bases from V and 7 bases from J, with 12 bases in between. The CDR3 covers 11 residues. Per germline, CDR1 KGHDR and CDR2 SFDVKD.